The 4 T cell receptor beta chains given below trace back to one sample, sequenced in a study of blood T cells in healthy people across ages. Combining a sample-barcoded 5' primer with a J-beta primer mix, a second PCR ran for roughly 7 to 12 cycles. MiXCR, applied by TCRdb to the 5' RACE reads, yields one record per CDR3 protein. Among fewer than 900,000 distinct CDR3 sequences listed, about 34% were seen once. The sample comprised blood. The receptors were gathered from a man in his late teens or twenties in good health.

This clonotype was seen a few times. This chain uses TRBV27 with TRBJ2-3; 8 bases are shared with TRBD1. Germline CDR1 MNHEY, CDR2 SMNVEV (reference sequence). The CDR3 length is 14 residues. J gave up 0 bases and V 7 bases, and 3 bases lay outside the gene matches. CDR3 nucleotides: TGTGCCAGCAATCGGGACAGGAGCACAGATACGCAGTATTTT. Encoded protein: CASNRDRSTDTQYF.

This clonotype is a singleton in its sample. The rearrangement links TRBV7-2 to TRBJ1-2; D possibly corresponds to TRBD1 (5 bases). The V gene's germline CDR1 is SGHTA and CDR2 FQGNSA. Trimming pared 0 bases from V and 6 bases from J, leaving 17 bases between. There are 16 residues in the CDR3. CDR3 nucleotide sequence: TGTGCCAGCAGCTTAGCAAATAGGGGCGTCCCTGATGGCTACACCTTC. Its translation is CASSLANRGVPDGYTF. Combining the CDR3 with reference TRBV7-2 and TRBJ1-2 gives the whole variable domain GAGVSQSPSNKVTEKGKDVELRCDPISGHTALYWYRQSLGQGLEFLIYFQGNSAPDKSGLPSDRFSAERTGGSVSTLTIQRTQQEDSAVYLCASSLANRGVPDGYTFGSGTRLTVV.

This clonotype was counted ten times or more. V gene TRBV25-1 combines with J gene TRBJ2-7; no reliable D call. This CDR3 has 11 residues. The V end lost 4 bases, the J end lost 5 bases, and 6 bases lay between the germline ends. CDR1 is MGHDK, CDR2 SYGVNS, per germline. CDR3 nucleotides: TGTGCCAGCAGTGTGGCCGACGAGCAGTACTTC. Its protein is CASSVADEQYF.

V gene TRBV6-2 or TRBV6-3 combines with J gene TRBJ1-5; 8 bases are a match to TRBD1. In germline, CDR1 is MNHEY, CDR2 SVGEGT. This CDR3 contains 16 residues. After removal of 2 bases from V and 6 bases from J, the junction contained 9 bases not matched to a gene. This chain's CDR3 is CASSYPGGGGSQPQHF. The CDR3 nucleotides read TGTGCCAGCAGTTACCCAGGGGGCGGCGGTAGTCAGCCCCAGCATTTT.